This is a list of T cell receptor beta chains from one sample in a study of blood T cell repertoires in COVID-19. Profiled with immunoSEQ multiplex PCR; TCRdb holds only in-frame clones, not every one. The profile covers 140,000 or so clones, with around 90% appearing a single time and approximately 1.8% taken by the ten largest. Sequenced: peripheral blood. Receptor source: a man in his sixties or seventies with acute or convalescent COVID-19. Both conserved end residues are part of each CDR3. D genes are given only for firm matches. Clone size is shown for a subset of rows, as once, few, many or a class of expanded clone.

>19|TRBD1|TRBV5-1|TRBJ2-6|NA
TGCGCCAGCAGCTTGGGGGAGAGCAGACAGGGGTCTGGGGCCAACGTCCTGACTTTC
CASSLGESRQGSGANVLTF
>16|NA|TRBV5-1|TRBJ2-2|NA
TGCGCCAGCAGCCAGGCTGGGGGCGCGAACACCGGGGAGCTGTTTTTT
CASSQAGGANTGELFF
>16|TRBD2|TRBV3-1/TRBV3-2|TRBJ2-1|NA
TGTGCCAGCAGCCAAGATTCCAGCGGGGGGTTCAATGAGCAGTTCTTC
CASSQDSSGGFNEQFF
>14|TRBD1|TRBV11-1|TRBJ1-2|once
TGTGCCAGCAGCTTAGGGACAGGGGGAAAAGGCTACACCTTC
CASSLGTGGKGYTF
>13|NA|TRBV28|TRBJ2-7|NA
TGTGCCAGCAGCTACCCCCCCTCCTACGAGCAGTACTTC
CASSYPPSYEQYF
>16|TRBD2|TRBV30|TRBJ2-1|NA
TGTGCCTGGAGTGGACCCACTAGCGGGAGCCCCCATGAGCAGTTCTTC
CAWSGPTSGSPHEQFF
>13|NA|TRBV6-6|TRBJ1-4|once
TGTGCCAGCAATCAGGGCAGGAGTGAAAAACTGTTTTTT
CASNQGRSEKLFF
>13|NA|TRBV7-9|TRBJ1-2|NA
TGTGCCAGCAAAAAGGGAGCGGTCTATGGCTACACCTTC
CASKKGAVYGYTF
>16|TRBD2|TRBV3-1/TRBV3-2|TRBJ2-2|NA
TGTGCCAGCAGCCAAACTAGCGGGGGCGGTACCGGGGAGCTGTTTTTT
CASSQTSGGGTGELFF
>14|NA|TRBV6-5|TRBJ2-4|NA
TGTGCCAGCAGTTACTCGGCGGGGGCGGACATTCAGTACTTC
CASSYSAGADIQYF
>18|NA|TRBV5-1|TRBJ2-3|NA
TGCGCCAGCAGCTTGGGGGACTCGGGACCCGGCGGCACAGATACGCAGTATTTT
CASSLGDSGPGGTDTQYF
>17|TRBD1|TRBV4-1|TRBJ2-6|NA
TGCGCCAGCAGCCCACAGACGACAGGGTCTGGGGCCAACGTCCTGACTTTC
CASSPQTTGSGANVLTF
>17|TRBD2|TRBV14|TRBJ2-2|once
TGTGCCAGCAGCCAATCCGGGACTAGCGGGGGAACCGGGGAGCTGTTTTTT
CASSQSGTSGGTGELFF
>16|NA|TRBV7-3|TRBJ2-3|NA
TGTGCCAGCAGCCCAACCCCTCTAACAGGCACAGATACGCAGTATTTT
CASSPTPLTGTDTQYF
>16|NA|TRBV10-3|TRBJ2-7|NA
TGTGCCATCAGTGAGTCGATTGGGGAGGCTTCTTACGAGCAGTACTTC
CAISESIGEASYEQYF
>13|NA|TRBV29-1|TRBJ2-1|NA
TGCAGCGCATTCCCGGGGGCCTACAATGAGCAGTTCTTC
CSAFPGAYNEQFF
>13|NA|TRBV19|TRBJ2-2|NA
TGTGCCAGTAGTATACAGGTCACCGGGGAGCTGTTTTTT
CASSIQVTGELFF
>16|TRBD2|TRBV2|TRBJ2-5|NA
TGTGCCAGCAGTGAACTAGCGGGGGGCCAGCAAGAGACCCAGTACTTC
CASSELAGGQQETQYF
>16|TRBD2|TRBV5-1|TRBJ2-5|NA
TGCGCCAGCAGCTTGGGCCAGCGGGGGGGCCGAGAGACCCAGTACTTC
CASSLGQRGGRETQYF
>11|NA|TRBV5-1|TRBJ2-5|NA
TGCGCCAGTTCGTTACAAGAGACCCAGTACTTC
CASSLQETQYF
>13|NA|TRBV28|TRBJ1-2|NA
TGTGCCAGCAGTTTATATGAGTCGGGTGGCTACACCTTC
CASSLYESGGYTF
>13|NA|TRBV11-2|TRBJ1-3|NA
TGTGCCAGCAGCTCGACTTCTGGAAACACCATATATTTT
CASSSTSGNTIYF
>16|NA|TRBV7-2|TRBJ1-6|NA
TGTGCCAGCAGCTTAGTAGGAAACGTAGCGAATTCACCCCTCCACTTT
CASSLVGNVANSPLHF
>15|NA|TRBV7-9|TRBJ2-3|NA
TGTGCCAGCAGCCTGCCGCGGGGTAGCACAGATACGCAGTATTTT
CASSLPRGSTDTQYF
>16|TRBD2|TRBV19|TRBJ2-7|once
TGTGCCAGTAGTACCTGGACTAGCGGGAGTTCCTACGAGCAGTACTTC
CASSTWTSGSSYEQYF
>16|NA|TRBV11-2|TRBJ2-2|NA
TGTGCCAGCAGCCAGGGCCCGGGGGCGAACACCGGGGAGCTGTTTTTT
CASSQGPGANTGELFF
>14|TRBD2|TRBV18|TRBJ2-5|NA
TGTGCCAGCTCCTTTAGCGGGGACCAAGAGACCCAGTACTTC
CASSFSGDQETQYF
>14|NA|TRBV27|TRBJ1-1|NA
TGTGCCAGCAGTGTAATGCAGGGGAACACTGAAGCTTTCTTT
CASSVMQGNTEAFF
>16|TRBD1|TRBV19|TRBJ2-5|NA
TGTGCCAGTAGTCCGGGACAGGCTGTCCTCCAAGAGACCCAGTACTTC
CASSPGQAVLQETQYF
>15|NA|TRBV5-1|TRBJ1-1|NA
TGCGCCAGCAGCTTGGTACAATCCATGAACACTGAAGCTTTCTTT
CASSLVQSMNTEAFF
>15|TRBD1|TRBV5-1|TRBJ1-1|NA
TGCGCCAGCAGCTTGACCTACAGGGGCGTCACTGAAGCTTTCTTT
CASSLTYRGVTEAFF
>14|TRBD1|TRBV30|TRBJ2-2|NA
TGTGCCTGGAGAAGGTCAGGGGGCATCGGGGAGCTGTTTTTT
CAWRRSGGIGELFF
>17|TRBD1|TRBV27|TRBJ2-5|NA
TGTGCCAGCAGTCCCGGCCGGACAGGCTTGGAACAAGAGACCCAGTACTTC
CASSPGRTGLEQETQYF
>13|NA|TRBV6-5|TRBJ2-7|NA
TGTGCCAGCAGAGATCCGGGACTCCTTCAGGAGTACTTC
CASRDPGLLQEYF
>14|NA|TRBV11-3|TRBJ1-3|NA
TGTGCCAGCAGCTTCGGGGGATCTGGAAACACCATATATTTT
CASSFGGSGNTIYF
>14|NA|TRBV6-5|TRBJ1-1|NA
TGTGCCAGCAGTAAGACAGGACTGAACACTGAAGCTTTCTTT
CASSKTGLNTEAFF
>17|TRBD2|TRBV10-3|TRBJ2-7|NA
TGTGCCATCAGTGAGTCGACGGGACTAGCGGGATCGAACGAGCAGTACTTC
CAISESTGLAGSNEQYF
>14|TRBD2|TRBV7-8|TRBJ2-7|NA
TGTGCCAGCAGGCCGGGACTAGCGGGAGCGGCGCAGTACTTC
CASRPGLAGAAQYF
>14|NA|TRBV29-1|TRBJ1-1|NA
TGCAGCGTTGAGGCGGGTGCAGCGGGGACTGAAGCTTTCTTT
CSVEAGAAGTEAFF
>13|NA|TRBV9|TRBJ2-3|NA
TGTGCCAGCAGCCCCCCTCAGGCAGATACGCAGTATTTT
CASSPPQADTQYF
>15|NA|TRBV5-8|TRBJ2-1|NA
TGTGCCAGCAGCCCCCGGGGGGCGGATTACAATGAGCAGTTCTTC
CASSPRGADYNEQFF
>16|NA|TRBV19|TRBJ1-5|NA
TGTGCCAGTAGTATAAGGGGGGGCAATAGCAATCAGCCCCAGCATTTT
CASSIRGGNSNQPQHF
>14|NA|TRBV10-3|TRBJ1-5|NA
TGTGCCATCAGTGAACAGGGTGACAATCAGCCCCAGCATTTT
CAISEQGDNQPQHF
>13|NA|TRBV3-1/TRBV3-2|TRBJ2-7|once
TGTGCCAGCAGCCCACCGGGTTACTACGAGCAGTACTTC
CASSPPGYYEQYF
>17|TRBD1|TRBV30|TRBJ2-7|NA
TGTGCCTGCGACCGGGACAGGGGCACTTACGGCACCTACGAGCAGTACTTC
CACDRDRGTYGTYEQYF
>13|NA|TRBV6-5|TRBJ1-2|NA
TGTGCCAGCAATGCACAGGAGACCTATGGCTACACCTTC
CASNAQETYGYTF
>15|NA|TRBV4-1|TRBJ1-5|NA
TGCGCCAGCAGCCAAGATAGGGGGTCCAATCAGCCCCAGCATTTT
CASSQDRGSNQPQHF
>15|NA|TRBV4-1|TRBJ2-5|NA
TGCGCCAGCAGCCAACGGTCCGCTCAAGAAGAGACCCAGTACTTC
CASSQRSAQEETQYF
>15|NA|TRBV19|TRBJ2-7|NA
TGTGCCAGTTCACCGGATAACAGGGTAACCTACGAGCAGTACTTC
CASSPDNRVTYEQYF
>15|NA|TRBV5-1|TRBJ1-5|NA
TGCGCCAGCAGGGCAGAGGGTTATAGCAATCAGCCCCAGCATTTT
CASRAEGYSNQPQHF
>13|NA|TRBV7-9|TRBJ1-1|NA
TGTGCCAGCAGCAAGACAGGAGGCGGTGAAGCTTTCTTT
CASSKTGGGEAFF
>16|TRBD2|TRBV11-2|TRBJ2-1|NA
TGTGCCAGCAGCTTAGTTCCAGCGGGGGGGCCCGGCGAGCAGTTCTTC
CASSLVPAGGPGEQFF